A single sample is the source of the 15 T cell receptor beta chains below, sequenced in a study of cytomegalovirus exposure and HLA in healthy donors. Clones were sequenced by immunoSEQ multiplex PCR, and TCRdb holds only the in-frame ones, with some missing. The sample contains about 92,000 clones, approximately 93% of which appear only once. Sequencing input: PBMCs. Receptors originate from a woman aged 25 to 39 in good health and CMV-seropositive.

The CDR3 reads CASSLMTAAIQETQYF. In DNA, the CDR3 is TGTGCCAGCAGTTTAATGACAGCCGCCATCCAAGAGACCCAGTACTTC. The V and J genes are TRBV28 and TRBJ2-5; TRBD1 is a possible D gene (5 bases). This CDR3 is built from 16 residues. V shed 2 bases and J shed 1 base, with 14 bases lying between them. CDR1 is MDHEN and CDR2 is SYDVKM in the germline V gene.

This chain links TRBV19 with TRBJ1-3; tentative D call: TRBD1 (6 bases). Germline V gene lookup returns CDR1 LNHDA and CDR2 SQIVND (reference sequence). V lost 2 bases, J lost 1 base, and 18 bases lay in between. This CDR3 is built from 18 residues. The CDR3 spells CASSILPGQGYSGNTIYF. DNA of the CDR3: TGTGCCAGTAGTATATTACCGGGACAAGGATATTCTGGAAACACCATATATTTT.

V usage is TRBV5-5 and J usage is TRBJ2-7, with 9 bases fitting TRBD2. The CDR3 runs 16 residues. Germline V lookup: CDR1 SGHKS, CDR2 YYEKEE (reference sequence). Losses at the gene ends were 4 bases for V and 4 bases for J; bases not matched to a gene: 12. The CDR3 region has the DNA TGTGCCAGCAGCCCGAGACTAGCGGCAAACAAGTACGAGCAGTACTTC. It encodes CASSPRLAANKYEQYF.

The chain combines TRBV7-2 with TRBJ2-3, with a weak D call TRBD2 (6 bases). V lost 6 bases, J lost 8 bases, and 18 bases lay in between. The CDR3 has 14 amino acids. Germline lookup yields CDR1 SGHTA and CDR2 FQGNSA. This chain's CDR3 is CASRRSGEGGTQYF. For the CDR3, the DNA is TGTGCCAGCAGACGAAGCGGTGAGGGAGGTACGCAGTATTTT.

This chain joins TRBV11-2 and TRBJ2-7; possible D gene TRBD2, 6 bases. The CDR3 length is 14 residues. V was clipped by 2 bases and J by 7 bases, with 15 bases between them. Germline assignment: CDR1 SGHAT and CDR2 FQNNGV. CDR3 sequence: CASSLQTAGREQYF. CDR3 in DNA: TGTGCCAGCAGCTTACAAACGGCGGGACGGGAGCAGTACTTC. The entire variable domain, with the rest obtained from reference TRBV11-2 and TRBJ2-7, is as follows: EAGVAQSPRYKIIEKRQSVAFWCNPISGHATLYWYQQILGQGPKLLIQFQNNGVVDDSQLPKDRFSAERLKGVDSTLKIQPAKLEDSAVYLCASSLQTAGREQYFGPGTRLTVT.

This sequence joins TRBV7-2 and TRBJ2-1, with TRBD2 matching over 9 bases. The junction had 6 bases not matched to a gene; V was cut back by 1 base and J by 8 bases. This CDR3 is built from 15 residues. CDR1 and CDR2 from the germline V gene are SGHTA and FQGNSA. This CDR3 is CASSLEAGGSHEQFF. The CDR3 region has the DNA TGTGCCAGCAGCTTAGAAGCGGGAGGCTCCCATGAGCAGTTCTTC.

For the CDR3, the DNA is TGTGCCAGCAGACCGGGGTCGTCGGGCACCGGGGAGCTGTTTTTT. Encoded protein: CASRPGSSGTGELFF. The chain uses TRBV28 and TRBJ2-2; TRBD2 is a possible D gene (5 bases). CDR3 length: 15 residues. V lost 6 bases, J lost 4 bases, and 15 bases lay in between. Germline CDR1 and CDR2: MDHEN and SYDVKM.

This chain joins TRBV6-1 and TRBJ1-5; D gene unclear. This CDR3 region has 15 residues. V dropped 4 bases and J dropped 2 bases, with 12 bases sitting between them. Germline loops: CDR1 MNHNS, CDR2 SASEGT. The CDR3 spells CASSGRESGNQPQHF. In DNA, the CDR3 is TGTGCCAGCAGTGGACGGGAGAGTGGCAATCAGCCCCAGCATTTT.

This chain uses TRBV5-6 with TRBJ2-7, with D possibly matching TRBD2 (6 bases). The CDR3 extends over 14 amino acids. V gave up 6 bases and J gave up 2 bases, with 15 bases separating them. CDR1 is SGHDT and CDR2 is YYEEEE in the germline V gene. CDR3 region: CASNLAWEPYEQYF. CDR3 coding DNA: TGTGCCAGCAACCTAGCGTGGGAACCCTACGAGCAGTACTTC.

The chain combines TRBV7-2 with TRBJ2-7, with D tentatively TRBD1 (6 bases). The CDR3 runs to 15 residues. Germline CDR1 is SGHTA and CDR2 is FQGNSA. Trimming took 5 bases from V and 3 from J, leaving 17 bases between them. The CDR3 sequence: CASSVPTGQLYEQYF. Here the CDR3 DNA reads TGTGCCAGCAGCGTACCCACCGGACAGCTCTACGAGCAGTACTTC.

In DNA form, the CDR3 reads TGTGCCAGCAGCTTGGACGGTAACAAAAACATTCAGTACTTC. This sequence encodes CASSLDGNKNIQYF. This chain connects TRBV5-4 to TRBJ2-4; D unclear. Looked up from germline, CDR1 is SGHNT and CDR2 is YYREEE (reference sequence). Between the trimmed V and J ends, which lost 0 bases and 3 bases, there was a span of 7 bases. CDR3 length equals 14 residues.

This chain connects TRBV11-2 to TRBJ2-5; 12 positions match TRBD2. The CDR3 is 18 amino acids. The germline CDR1 and CDR2 sequences are SGHAT and FQNNGV. V gave up 5 bases and J gave up 5 bases; unmatched junction bases: 15. As DNA, the CDR3 is TGTGCCAGCAGCCCTAGACCGGGACTAGCGGGCCTCCGGGAGACCCAGTACTTC. Amino acid sequence: CASSPRPGLAGLRETQYF.

This clone showed up just once. The chain recombines TRBV30 with TRBJ1-4, with D possibly TRBD1 on 5 matching bases. The germline V gene encodes CDR1 GTSNPN and CDR2 SVGIG (reference sequence). The CDR3 loop spans 13 amino acids. Between the trimmed V and J ends, which lost 4 bases and 3 bases, there was a span of 9 bases. In DNA form, the CDR3 reads TGTGCCTGGAAGCAGGGTTCTAATGAAAAACTGTTTTTT. This translates into CAWKQGSNEKLFF.

The rearrangement uses TRBV28 and TRBJ2-4; TRBD1 is a possible D gene (6 bases). In germline, CDR1 is MDHEN, CDR2 SYDVKM. This CDR3 is built from 15 residues. Trimming left V 6 bases short and J 1 base short, with 13 bases between. The CDR3 sequence is CASRPGANAKNIQYF. The CDR3 nucleotides read TGTGCCAGCAGACCAGGGGCTAATGCCAAAAACATTCAGTACTTC.

This rearrangement joins TRBV28 to TRBJ1-2; D may be TRBD1 (6 bases). The V end was cut by 2 bases, the J end by 4 bases, with 11 bases between. The CDR3 extends over 14 amino acids. CDR1 is MDHEN, CDR2 SYDVKM, per germline. CDR3 protein: CASSLVGAPYGYTF. The CDR3 DNA follows: TGTGCCAGCAGTTTAGTGGGGGCTCCCTATGGCTACACCTTC.